These 17 T cell receptor beta chains originate from one sample sequenced in a study of T-cell memory formation after mild COVID-19. Using its own MiXCR run on the 5' RACE reads, TCRdb lists one record per CDR3 protein. The data show some 68,000 distinct CDR3 sequences, 16% seen once. The sequenced material came from PBMCs or a T cell subset sorted from them (not recorded which). All receptors come from an adult woman who had mild COVID-19 (a few samples of this study predate the infection). Cell type and time point are not known.

The chain recombines TRBV7-6 with TRBJ2-1, with 8 bases identical to TRBD1. Germline-derived CDR1 and CDR2 are SGHVS and FNYEAQ. The CDR3 runs 15 residues. The J segment lost 6 bases and the V segment lost 4 bases, leaving 8 bases of the junction unmatched. CDR3 residues: CASSSHRGTGNEQFF. The CDR3 DNA reads TGTGCCAGCAGCTCACACCGCGGGACAGGCAATGAGCAGTTCTTC.

The chain employs TRBV4-3 and TRBJ2-3, with 8 bases lining up with TRBD2. Germline CDR1 and CDR2: LGHNA and YSLEER. J was trimmed by 1 base and V by 1 base; bases with no gene match: 7. This CDR3 spans 17 amino acids. The CDR3 DNA follows: TGCGCCAGCAGCCAAGGGATACGGGAGGGAGGCACAGATACGCAGTATTTT. This codes for CASSQGIREGGTDTQYF.

The chain couples TRBV7-9 to TRBJ2-2; TRBD2 aligns across 8 bases. Germline V gives CDR1 SEHNR, CDR2 FQNEAQ (reference sequence). Trimming at V came to 1 base and at J to 5 bases, leaving 15 bases not matched to a gene. CDR3 length: 19 residues. CDR3 region: CASSLGGVQRGSMTGELFF. For the CDR3, the DNA is TGTGCCAGCAGCTTAGGAGGGGTACAGCGGGGGTCCATGACCGGGGAGCTGTTTTTT.

This clonotype was detected a few times. This chain uses TRBV7-9 with TRBJ1-5; D not certain. The V gene lost 1 base and the J gene lost 4 bases, with 11 bases spanning the gap. CDR3 length equals 15 residues. CDR1 and CDR2 (germline): SEHNR, FQNEAQ (reference sequence). The CDR3 DNA is TGTGCCAGCAGCTTAGGGGCGTATACGAATCAGCCCCAGCATTTT. Translating it yields CASSLGAYTNQPQHF.

This chain uses TRBV5-6 with TRBJ2-2; 8 nucleotides line up with TRBD1. In germline, CDR1 is SGHDT, CDR2 YYEEEE. The CDR3 totals 15 residues. The junction had 2 bases not matched to a gene; V was cut back by 3 bases and J by 1 base. DNA for the CDR3: TGTGCCAGCAGCTCGACAGGGGTGAACACCGGGGAGCTGTTTTTT. Its protein product is CASSSTGVNTGELFF. Together with reference TRBV5-6 and TRBJ2-2, the CDR3 gives the full variable domain: DAGVTQSPTHLIKTRGQQVTLRCSPKSGHDTVSWYQQALGQGPQFIFQYYEEEERQRGNFPDRFSGHQFPNYSSELNVNALLLGDSALYLCASSSTGVNTGELFFGEGSRLTVL.

On this clonotype itself: Sequence at one end of the junction differs from germline and may be a read error. The chain links TRBV7-2 to TRBJ2-7; 9 bases fit TRBD2. The CDR3 sequence is 18 residues long. From germline, CDR1 is SGHTA and CDR2 FQGNSA. The CDR3 loop is CASSIAPLGIAGDHEQYF. The CDR3 DNA reads as TGTGCCAGCAGCATAGCTCCACTTGGGATAGCGGGAGACCACGAGCAGTACTTC. The full variable domain, its missing parts supplied by reference TRBV7-2 and TRBJ2-7, is GAGVSQSPSNKVTEKGKDVELRCDPISGHTALYWYRQSLGQGLEFLIYFQGNSAPDKSGLPSDRFSAERTGGSVSTLTIQRTQQEDSAVYLCASSIAPLGIAGDHEQYFGPGTRLTVT.

The sample holds a few counts of this clonotype. The rearrangement joins TRBV24-1 to TRBJ1-4; D remains unclear. Germline lookup yields CDR1 KGHDR and CDR2 SFDVKD. The CDR3 consists of 11 residues. Trimming stripped 3 bases from V and 8 bases from J, with 3 bases between. The CDR3 bases are TGTGCCACCAGTGATCAAGAAAAACTGTTTTTT. Translated, it gives CATSDQEKLFF.

A few counts support this clonotype. J is TRBJ1-6 and V is TRBV4-2; D perhaps matches TRBD1 (5 bases). V gave up 2 bases and J gave up 7 bases, with 21 bases separating them. Germline loops: CDR1 LGHNA, CDR2 YNFKEQ. The CDR3 totals 18 residues. In nucleotides, the CDR3 is TGTGCCAGCAGCCAAACTACGGGTGGAGGGGCGCGGAATTCACCCCTCCACTTT. Protein product: CASSQTTGGGARNSPLHF.

This clonotype was seen a few times. This chain uses TRBV12-3 or TRBV12-4 with TRBJ1-2; tentatively, D is TRBD1 (6 bases). V lost 4 bases, J lost 3 bases, and 15 bases lay in between. CDR3 length equals 15 residues. DNA for the CDR3: TGTGCCAGCAGTTCACAGGGACGGCCTTACTATGGCTACACCTTC. It yields the protein CASSSQGRPYYGYTF.

V gene TRBV9 combines with J gene TRBJ2-2, with 7 positions matching TRBD2. Germline V gene sequence: CDR1 SGDLS, CDR2 YYNGEE. The CDR3 totals 16 residues. The J segment lost 4 bases and the V segment lost 0 bases, leaving 6 bases of the junction unmatched. CDR3 bases: TGTGCCAGCAGCGTAGGCGGTGGGAGGGCCACCGGGGAGCTGTTTTTT. Residues: CASSVGGGRATGELFF.

This clonotype has more than one count but fewer than ten. The V gene is TRBV4-3, the J gene TRBJ1-2; D remains ambiguous. The CDR3 has 12 amino acids. Germline V lookup: CDR1 LGHNA, CDR2 YSLEER. V dropped 0 bases and J dropped 6 bases, with 5 bases sitting between them. CDR3 sequence: CASSQERHGYTF. The DNA of the CDR3 is TGCGCCAGCAGCCAAGAACGGCATGGCTACACCTTC.

This clonotype was observed a handful of times. V is TRBV4-3 and J is TRBJ2-1; 9 positions agree with TRBD2. The CDR3 contains 21 residues. V shed 0 bases, J shed 1 base, and the junction held 16 bases outside the gene matches. CDR1 and CDR2 (germline): LGHNA, YSLEER. The CDR3: CASSQDAAGGVIVVSYNEQFF. The CDR3, as DNA: TGCGCCAGCAGCCAAGATGCCGCGGGAGGGGTTATAGTAGTGTCCTACAATGAGCAGTTCTTC.

Only a few counts were recorded for this clonotype. The chain uses TRBV7-9 and TRBJ2-2; D uncertain. V was shortened by 5 bases and J by 5 bases, with 6 bases between the two germline ends. The CDR3 runs 12 residues. Germline assignment: CDR1 SEHNR and CDR2 FQNEAQ (reference sequence). The CDR3 DNA sequence: TGTGCCAGCAGCGACCTGACCGGGGAGCTGTTTTTT. It is translated as CASSDLTGELFF.

V and J are TRBV5-1 and TRBJ2-7; maybe TRBD1 (6 bases). The CDR3 is 12 residues long. The V and J ends lost 2 bases and 5 bases respectively, with 8 bases between them. CDR1 is SGHRS and CDR2 is YFSETQ in the germline V gene. CDR3 sequence reads: CASSLQGDEQYF. The DNA of the CDR3 is TGCGCCAGCAGCTTACAGGGAGACGAGCAGTACTTC.

CDR3 residues: CASSLEVQRSSGELFF. The DNA for the CDR3 is TGCGCCAGCAGCTTGGAAGTCCAGAGATCGTCCGGGGAGCTGTTTTTT. The gene calls are TRBV5-1 and TRBJ2-2; D is uncertain. Per germline, CDR1 SGHRS and CDR2 YFSETQ. The ends were cut back, 0 bases at V and 6 bases at J, with 15 bases in the middle. This CDR3 region has 16 residues.

The genes are TRBV6-5 and TRBJ2-7, with 9 bases identical to TRBD1. V was pared by 5 bases and J by 2 bases, with 10 bases of the junction left unmatched. CDR3 length equals 16 residues. Germline assignment: CDR1 MNHEY and CDR2 SVGAGI. The CDR3 loop is CASSDRGQGFAYEQYF. CDR3 nucleotide sequence: TGTGCCAGCAGTGACCGCGGACAGGGGTTCGCCTACGAGCAGTACTTC.

This clonotype was recorded a few times. The chain has TRBV9 and TRBJ2-3, with 9 bases matching TRBD2. The ends lost 7 bases at V and 3 bases at J; junction bases unmatched: 15. The CDR3 totals 17 residues. Germline CDR1 SGDLS, CDR2 YYNGEE. This CDR3 is CASAKERSGSLTDTQYF. The DNA for the CDR3 is TGTGCCAGCGCCAAGGAGCGTAGCGGGAGTTTGACAGATACGCAGTATTTT.